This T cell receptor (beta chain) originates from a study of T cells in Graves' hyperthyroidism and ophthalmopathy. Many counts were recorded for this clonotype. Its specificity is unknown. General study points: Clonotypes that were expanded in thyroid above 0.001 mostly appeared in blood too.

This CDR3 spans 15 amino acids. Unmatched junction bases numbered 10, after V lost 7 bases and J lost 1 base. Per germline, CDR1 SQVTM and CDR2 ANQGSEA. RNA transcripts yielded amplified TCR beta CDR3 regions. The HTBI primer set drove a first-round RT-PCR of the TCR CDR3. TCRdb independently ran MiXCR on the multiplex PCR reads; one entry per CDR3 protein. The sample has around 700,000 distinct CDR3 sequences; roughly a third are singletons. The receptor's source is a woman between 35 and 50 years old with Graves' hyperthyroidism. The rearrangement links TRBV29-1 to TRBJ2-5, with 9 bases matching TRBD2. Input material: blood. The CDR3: CSAIRGGATQETQYF. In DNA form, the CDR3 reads TGCAGCGCCATCCGCGGGGGGGCCACCCAAGAGACCCAGTACTTC.